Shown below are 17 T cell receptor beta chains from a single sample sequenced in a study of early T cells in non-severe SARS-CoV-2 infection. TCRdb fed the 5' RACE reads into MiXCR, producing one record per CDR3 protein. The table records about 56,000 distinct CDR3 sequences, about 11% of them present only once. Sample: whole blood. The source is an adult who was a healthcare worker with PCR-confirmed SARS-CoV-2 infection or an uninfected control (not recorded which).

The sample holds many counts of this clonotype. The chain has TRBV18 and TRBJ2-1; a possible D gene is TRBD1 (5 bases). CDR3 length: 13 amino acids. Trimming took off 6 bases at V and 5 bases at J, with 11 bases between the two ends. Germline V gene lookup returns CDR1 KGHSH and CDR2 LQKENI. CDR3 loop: CASSPDRDNEQFF. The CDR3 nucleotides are TGTGCCAGCTCCCCTGACAGAGACAATGAGCAGTTCTTC.

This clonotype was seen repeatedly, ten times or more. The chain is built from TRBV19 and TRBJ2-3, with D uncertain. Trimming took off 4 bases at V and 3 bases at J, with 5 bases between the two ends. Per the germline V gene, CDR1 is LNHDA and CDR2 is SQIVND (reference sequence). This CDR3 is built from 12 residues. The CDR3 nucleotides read TGTGCCAGTAGTAAAGATACAGATACGCAGTATTTT. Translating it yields CASSKDTDTQYF.

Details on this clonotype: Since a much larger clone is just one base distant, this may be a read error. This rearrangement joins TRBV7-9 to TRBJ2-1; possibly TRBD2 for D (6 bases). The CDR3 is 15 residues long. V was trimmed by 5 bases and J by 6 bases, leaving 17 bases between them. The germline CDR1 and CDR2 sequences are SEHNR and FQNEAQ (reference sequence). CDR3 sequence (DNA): TGTGCCAGCAGCCTCGGGAGTAATTCCGTCAATGAGCAGTTCTTC. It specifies CASSLGSNSVNEQFF.

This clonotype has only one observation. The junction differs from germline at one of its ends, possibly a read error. As DNA, the CDR3 is TGTGTCAGCAGCTCCGACAGGGACTGGAAAAACATTCAGTACTTC. It is translated as CVSSSDRDWKNIQYF. The genes are TRBV7-2 and TRBJ2-4; D is perhaps TRBD1 (7 bases). In germline, CDR1 is SGHTA, CDR2 FQGNSA. This CDR3 region has 15 residues.

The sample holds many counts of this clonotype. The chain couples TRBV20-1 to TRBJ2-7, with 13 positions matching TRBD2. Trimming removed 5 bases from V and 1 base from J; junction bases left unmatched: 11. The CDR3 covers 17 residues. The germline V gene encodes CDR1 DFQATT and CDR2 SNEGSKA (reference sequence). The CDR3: CSAYPGLAGILSYEQYF. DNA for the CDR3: TGCAGTGCTTACCCGGGACTAGCGGGAATACTATCCTACGAGCAGTACTTC.

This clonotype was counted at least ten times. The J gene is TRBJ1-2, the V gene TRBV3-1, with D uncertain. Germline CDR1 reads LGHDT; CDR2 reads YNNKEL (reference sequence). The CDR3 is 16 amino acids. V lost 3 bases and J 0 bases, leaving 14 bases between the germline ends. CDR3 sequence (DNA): TGTGCCAGCAGCCAGTATGGACTGAGAGCTAACTATGGCTACACCTTC. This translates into CASSQYGLRANYGYTF. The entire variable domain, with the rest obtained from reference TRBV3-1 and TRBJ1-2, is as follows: DTAVSQTPKYLVTQMGNDKSIKCEQNLGHDTMYWYKQDSKKFLKIMFSYNNKELIINETVPNRFSPKSPDKAHLNLHINSLELGDSAVYFCASSQYGLRANYGYTFGSGTRLTVV.

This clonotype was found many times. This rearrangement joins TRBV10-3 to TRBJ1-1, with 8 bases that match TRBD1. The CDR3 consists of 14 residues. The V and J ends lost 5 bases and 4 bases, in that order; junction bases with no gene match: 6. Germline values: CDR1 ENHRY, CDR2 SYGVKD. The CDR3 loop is CAISQTGDSTEAFF. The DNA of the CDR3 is TGTGCCATCAGTCAGACAGGGGATAGCACTGAAGCTTTCTTT.

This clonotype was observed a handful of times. The CDR3 coding sequence is TGTGCCAGCAGTTTTAAAGTTGCGGCTGAAGCTTTCTTT. The encoded protein is CASSFKVAAEAFF. This sequence joins TRBV12-3 or TRBV12-4 and TRBJ1-1; D call uncertain. V was cut by 3 bases and J by 6 bases, with 11 bases left in between. This CDR3 contains 13 residues.

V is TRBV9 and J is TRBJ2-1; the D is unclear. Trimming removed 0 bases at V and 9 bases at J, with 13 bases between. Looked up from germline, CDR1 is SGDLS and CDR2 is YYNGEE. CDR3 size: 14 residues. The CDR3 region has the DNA TGTGCCAGCAGCGTAGATAGCCTCCGTGGTGAGCAGTTCTTC. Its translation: CASSVDSLRGEQFF.

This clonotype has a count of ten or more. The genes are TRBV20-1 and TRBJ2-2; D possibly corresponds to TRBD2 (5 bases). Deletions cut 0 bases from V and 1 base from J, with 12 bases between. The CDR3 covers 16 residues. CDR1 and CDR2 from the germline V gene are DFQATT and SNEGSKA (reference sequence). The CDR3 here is CSARDRSGENTGELFF. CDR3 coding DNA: TGCAGTGCTAGAGATCGAAGCGGAGAGAACACCGGGGAGCTGTTTTTT.

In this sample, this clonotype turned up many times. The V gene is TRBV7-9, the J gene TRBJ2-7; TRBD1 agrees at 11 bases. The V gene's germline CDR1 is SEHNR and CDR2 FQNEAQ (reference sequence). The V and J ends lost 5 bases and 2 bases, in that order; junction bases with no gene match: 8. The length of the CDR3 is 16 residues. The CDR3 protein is CASSPTGQGGTYEQYF. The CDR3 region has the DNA TGTGCCAGCAGCCCCACGGGACAGGGGGGAACCTACGAGCAGTACTTC.

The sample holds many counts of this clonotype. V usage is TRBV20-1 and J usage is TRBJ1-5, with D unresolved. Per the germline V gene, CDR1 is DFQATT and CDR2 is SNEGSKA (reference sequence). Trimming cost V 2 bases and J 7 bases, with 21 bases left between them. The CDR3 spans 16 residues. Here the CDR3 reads CSARSSFSWADQPQHF. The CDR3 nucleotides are TGCAGTGCTAGATCCTCCTTCAGCTGGGCAGACCAGCCCCAGCATTTT.

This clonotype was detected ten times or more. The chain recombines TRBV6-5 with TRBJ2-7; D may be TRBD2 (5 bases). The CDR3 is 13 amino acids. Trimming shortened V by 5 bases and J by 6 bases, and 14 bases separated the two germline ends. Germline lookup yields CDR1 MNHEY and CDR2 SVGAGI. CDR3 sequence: CASSPLGSPEQYF. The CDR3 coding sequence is TGTGCCAGCAGTCCACTAGGTTCGCCCGAGCAGTACTTC.

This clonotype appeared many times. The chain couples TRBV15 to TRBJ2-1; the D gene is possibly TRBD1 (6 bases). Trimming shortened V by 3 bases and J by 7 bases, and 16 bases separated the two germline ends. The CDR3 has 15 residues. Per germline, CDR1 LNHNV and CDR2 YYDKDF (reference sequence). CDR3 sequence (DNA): TGTGCCACCAGCAGCTCGCAGGGTAGGGGGAATGAGCAGTTCTTC. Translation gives CATSSSQGRGNEQFF.

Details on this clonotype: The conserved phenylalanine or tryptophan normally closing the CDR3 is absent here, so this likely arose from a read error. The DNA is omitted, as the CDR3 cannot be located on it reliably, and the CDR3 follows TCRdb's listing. This CDR3 is CASSELGLQDAL. This chain links TRBV6-1 with TRBJ2-7; the table names TRBD2, a call not compared with the DNA. With termini counted, the CDR3 has 12 amino acids. Germline V CDR1 and CDR2: MNHNS, SASEGT.

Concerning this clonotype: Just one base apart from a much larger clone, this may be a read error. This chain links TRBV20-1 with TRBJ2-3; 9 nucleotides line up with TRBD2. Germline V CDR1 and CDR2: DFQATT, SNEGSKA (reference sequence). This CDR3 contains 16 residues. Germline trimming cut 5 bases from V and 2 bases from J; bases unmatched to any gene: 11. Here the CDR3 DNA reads TGCAGTGCTGCTCTTTCGACTAGCGGCCTCACAGATACGCAGTATTTT. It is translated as CSAALSTSGLTDTQYF.

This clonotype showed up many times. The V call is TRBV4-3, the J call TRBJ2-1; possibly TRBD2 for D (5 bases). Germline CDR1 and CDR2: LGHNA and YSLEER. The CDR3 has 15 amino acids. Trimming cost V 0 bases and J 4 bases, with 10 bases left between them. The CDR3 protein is CASSQDGNRYNEQFF. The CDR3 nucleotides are TGCGCCAGCAGCCAAGACGGGAATCGGTACAATGAGCAGTTCTTC.